What follows are 10 T cell receptor beta chains derived from one specimen sequenced in a study of CXCR3-negative and CXCR3-positive naive CD8 T cells. These receptors' targets are unknown. The authors made the TRB cDNA libraries by 5' RACE using UMI labels. From the 5' RACE reads, TCRdb lists one entry per CDR3 protein and no DNA. This table holds tens of thousands of distinct CDR3 sequences. Study results and caveats: TRB CDR3s of CXCR3-positive naive cells were more hydrophobic than those of CXCR3-negative naive cells.

The sample was naive CXCR3+ CD8+ T cells from blood. The sample's subset: CD45RO-CCR7+CD27+CD95- naive CD8+ T cells expressing CXCR3 (TNR3+). These receptors originate from a human donor in good health. Some clones in this sample may be carry-over from other donors' samples.

The J gene is TRBJ2-1, the V gene TRBV28. Germline CDR1 and CDR2: MDHEN and SYDVKM. The CDR3 length is 16 residues. The CDR3 here is CASSPRTGSSYNEQFF.

This chain links TRBV25-1 with TRBJ1-2; without DNA, the TCRdb call of TRBD1 cannot be checked. The germline V gene encodes CDR1 MGHDK and CDR2 SYGVNS. The CDR3 runs to 13 residues. CDR3 sequence: CASSRREGYGYTF.

The chain joins TRBV29-1 to TRBJ2-5. The germline V gene has CDR1 SQVTM and CDR2 ANQGSEA. CDR3 length: 13 amino acids. The CDR3 sequence: CSVERPGQESQYF.

The chain employs TRBV6-5 and TRBJ2-7; the TCRdb call, TRBD1, lacks DNA for checking. This CDR3 spans 13 amino acids. The germline V gene encodes CDR1 MNHEY and CDR2 SVGAGI. The CDR3 spells CASSYDGGYEQYF.

The chain joins TRBV4-3 to TRBJ2-7; with no DNA, the TCRdb D assignment of TRBD1 cannot be verified. The CDR3 covers 18 residues. CDR1 LGHNA and CDR2 YSLEER come from the germline V gene. CDR3 loop: CASSQDPPLTAGLSEQYF.

The chain has TRBV15 and TRBJ1-2; TCRdb outputs TRBD1, but without DNA this stays unchecked. Germline lookup yields CDR1 LNHNV and CDR2 YYDKDF (reference sequence). The CDR3 consists of 16 residues. Here the CDR3 reads CATSNDRVDENYGYTF.

This chain links TRBV2 with TRBJ2-7; TCRdb designates TRBD2, a call that cannot be tested without DNA. CDR1 is SNHLY and CDR2 is FYNNEI in the germline V gene. The CDR3 totals 13 residues. This CDR3 reads CASPRDSSYEQYF.

The rearrangement joins TRBV15 to TRBJ2-2; TCRdb indicates TRBD1, and absent DNA this call remains unverified. Looked up from germline, CDR1 is LNHNV and CDR2 is YYDKDF (reference sequence). The CDR3 is made up of 15 amino acids. The CDR3 sequence is CATSRDRVYTGELFF.

The CDR3 reads CASSLLQDLSGNTIYF. The chain combines TRBV14 with TRBJ1-3. The CDR3 sequence is 16 residues long. The germline V gene has CDR1 SGHDN and CDR2 FVKESK.

The gene calls are TRBV24-1 and TRBJ2-1; TCRdb gives TRBD1 as the D gene, but with no DNA this cannot be confirmed. Looked up from germline, CDR1 is KGHDR and CDR2 is SFDVKD. The CDR3 extends over 16 amino acids. The CDR3 protein is CATSDWGGGSYNEQFF.